This T cell receptor (beta chain) was profiled in a study of blood T cells in healthy people across ages. Broader study findings: Considered underestimates were the diversity estimates obtained from one million T cells. Donor CMV status was unknown, possibly confounding expanded clonotype changes.

The second PCR ran roughly 6 to 11 cycles with a sample-barcoded 5' primer and J-beta primers. Each CDR3 protein is one row after TCRdb ran MiXCR on the 5' RACE reads. The data contain roughly 700,000 distinct CDR3 sequences, around 45% of them singletons. Regarding this clonotype: Antigen specificity is unknown.

Donors were systemically healthy Caucasian individuals from Russia aged about 6 to 100 years. The germline V and J ends were trimmed by 6 bases and 3 bases, with 14 bases remaining between them. Germline assignment: CDR1 SQVTM and CDR2 ANQGSEA. The CDR3 length is 13 residues. Sequencing used blood. The receptor comes from a woman aged 60-75 years in good health. J is TRBJ1-1 and V is TRBV29-1; possibly TRBD1 for D (6 bases). CDR3 protein: CSVYRAADTEAFF. The CDR3 DNA follows: TGCAGCGTCTACAGGGCTGCGGACACTGAAGCTTTCTTT. The full variable domain, in which reference TRBV29-1 and TRBJ1-1 provide the parts outside the CDR3, is SAVISQKPSRDICQRGTSLTIQCQVDSQVTMMFWYRQQPGQSLTLIATANQGSEATYESGFVIDKFPISRPNLTFSTLTVSNMSPEDSSIYLCSVYRAADTEAFFGQGTRLTVV.